The clone carrying this T cell receptor beta chain was counted a single time. Primers included in the PCR were 60 Vbeta and 13 Jbeta primers. Here immunoSEQ multiplex PCR was the method, and the copy in TCRdb shows in-frame clones only, minus some. This sample yields about 110,000 clones, of which about 80% are seen a single time; just under 3% belongs to the top ten. This sample was included in a study of cytomegalovirus exposure and HLA in healthy donors. The sequencing sample was made of PBMCs. The sequence came from a woman aged 18 to 35 in good health and CMV-seropositive.

The CDR3 reads CASSSGRDRVTDTQYF. The CDR3 DNA is TGTGCCAGCAGCTCTGGCCGGGACAGGGTGACAGATACGCAGTATTTT. The chain links TRBV7-3 to TRBJ2-3; 9 nucleotides align to TRBD1. The germline V gene has CDR1 SGHTA and CDR2 FQGTGA. This CDR3 contains 16 residues. V was clipped by 4 bases and J by 3 bases; unmatched bases: 8. The whole variable domain, filled in from reference TRBV7-3 and TRBJ2-3, reads GAGVSQTPSNKVTEKGKYVELRCDPISGHTALYWYRQSLGQGPEFLIYFQGTGAADDSGLPNDRFFAVRPEGSVSTLKIQRTERGDSAVYLCASSSGRDRVTDTQYFGPGTRLTVL.